A selection of T cell receptor beta chains follows, all from one sample in a study of blood T cells in healthy people across ages. In TCRdb, the 5' RACE reads were re-called with MiXCR into one record per CDR3 protein. The table shows some 1 million distinct CDR3 sequences, with 35% to 55% occurring only once. The specimen was blood. The receptors were sampled from a woman between 55 and 75 years old in good health. Each CDR3 is given with its conserved first and last residue. Not all rows give a size; the values are once, few, many and, for expanded clones, a class.

V: TRBV6-5; J: TRBJ2-2; size: .; CDR3: CASSHPRGPDTGELFF
V: TRBV7-9; J: TRBJ2-4; size: .; CDR3: CASRGLWAKNIQYF
V: TRBV6-1; J: TRBJ2-7; size: .; CDR3: CASSRGEGSYEQYF
V: TRBV7-4; J: .; size: .; CDR3: CASSQGTGGSGYIQYF
V: TRBV12-3/TRBV12-4; J: TRBJ2-5; size: .; CDR3: CASSSGLLQETQYF
V: TRBV29-1; J: TRBJ2-7; size: .; CDR3: CSAGGGVYEQYF
V: TRBV28; J: .; size: .; CDR3: CASSLTGSHYEQYF
V: TRBV5-5; J: TRBJ1-5; size: few; CDR3: CASSFWPSNQPQHF
V: TRBV20-1; J: TRBJ2-7; size: .; CDR3: CSALASGGPREQYF
V: TRBV12-5; J: .; size: .; CDR3: CASGLSTEQYF
V: TRBV18; J: TRBJ1-1; size: .; CDR3: CASAPQGYTEAFF
V: TRBV6-5; J: TRBJ1-1; size: .; CDR3: CASSYSGGPMNTEAFF
V: TRBV6-6; J: TRBJ1-2; size: .; CDR3: CASSYPGAIANYGYTF
V: TRBV24-1; J: TRBJ2-7; size: .; CDR3: CATSDSTSGSYEQYF
V: TRBV20-1; J: TRBJ2-5; size: few; CDR3: CSARDGTWTAEETQYF
V: TRBV5-1; J: TRBJ2-7; size: .; CDR3: CASSLYASYEQYF
V: TRBV12-3/TRBV12-4; J: TRBJ2-1; size: few; CDR3: CASSFVAGGGEQFF
V: TRBV6-2/TRBV6-3; J: TRBJ2-1; size: .; CDR3: CASRRWTSGGDEQFF
V: TRBV18; J: TRBJ2-3; size: few; CDR3: CASSPDRGRSQYF
V: TRBV7-8; J: TRBJ2-3; size: few; CDR3: CASSSDGGGDTQYF
V: TRBV6-2/TRBV6-3; J: TRBJ2-7; size: .; CDR3: CASSYGREAHYEQYF
V: TRBV20-1; J: TRBJ2-7; size: few; CDR3: CSARGTGGLGEQYF
V: TRBV7-3; J: TRBJ2-3; size: few; CDR3: CASSAGGDTQYF
V: TRBV20-1; J: TRBJ2-3; size: .; CDR3: CSALVGPDTQYF
V: TRBV29-1; J: TRBJ2-5; size: .; CDR3: CSVEKVRGLQETQYF
V: TRBV27; J: TRBJ2-1; size: .; CDR3: CASSHPPGPYNEQFF
V: TRBV20-1; J: TRBJ2-5; size: few; CDR3: CSASSPGLDQETQYF
V: TRBV6-2/TRBV6-3; J: TRBJ2-5; size: .; CDR3: CASSYPHRTGGTKTQYF
V: TRBV20-1; J: TRBJ1-6; size: few; CDR3: CSAIPDRNSPLHF
V: TRBV5-1; J: TRBJ2-7; size: .; CDR3: CASSQQGAEQYF
V: TRBV7-3; J: TRBJ1-2; size: once; CDR3: CASSLTGSDYGYTF
V: TRBV12-3/TRBV12-4; J: TRBJ1-2; size: .; CDR3: CASTSGPLWIQNYGYTF
V: TRBV20-1; J: TRBJ2-5; size: .; CDR3: CSATKSLAVSYQETQYF
V: TRBV27; J: TRBJ2-1; size: .; CDR3: CASTQTSGSMDEQFF
V: TRBV7-3; J: TRBJ2-3; size: many; CDR3: CASSFGLGTSDTQYF
V: TRBV2; J: TRBJ2-1; size: .; CDR3: CASSASRGQGYNEQFF
V: TRBV20-1; J: TRBJ2-2; size: .; CDR3: CSAPRRLGNTGELFF
V: TRBV28; J: TRBJ2-5; size: once; CDR3: CASSRPTDQETQYF
V: TRBV28; J: TRBJ2-5; size: .; CDR3: CASRKLAGSIQETQYF
V: TRBV20-1; J: TRBJ2-1; size: .; CDR3: CSARRRGRLETQFF
V: TRBV2; J: TRBJ2-5; size: .; CDR3: CAIKGASGRTYNEQYF
V: TRBV12-3/TRBV12-4; J: TRBJ1-2; size: few; CDR3: CASLLFGHGYTF
V: TRBV20-1; J: TRBJ2-1; size: .; CDR3: CSARRSEYDYNEQFF
V: TRBV29-1; J: TRBJ1-2; size: .; CDR3: CSVVNNYGYTF
V: TRBV9; J: TRBJ2-1; size: few; CDR3: CASSTRLAGASNEQFF
V: TRBV4-2; J: TRBJ2-7; size: .; CDR3: CASSQGGGSSYERYF
V: TRBV4-3; J: TRBJ2-7; size: once; CDR3: CASSQDEHSYEQYF
V: TRBV7-8; J: TRBJ2-7; size: .; CDR3: CASSPGLAGDHEQYF
V: TRBV7-2; J: .; size: few; CDR3: CASSLKAGGLSEQYF
V: TRBV6-1; J: TRBJ2-5; size: .; CDR3: CASSDWSLETQYF
V: TRBV29-1; J: TRBJ2-7; size: few; CDR3: CSVEEDSPISYEQYF
V: TRBV10-3; J: TRBJ1-1; size: .; CDR3: CAVQGASATEAFF
V: TRBV27; J: TRBJ1-1; size: .; CDR3: CASSLRAEREAFF
V: TRBV10-3; J: TRBJ2-5; size: few; CDR3: CAISEGTGVEYF
V: TRBV6-1; J: TRBJ2-1; size: .; CDR3: CASSERGEAREQFF
V: TRBV28; J: .; size: .; CDR3: CAAGGRIVGYEQYF
V: TRBV20-1; J: TRBJ2-7; size: few; CDR3: CSARGSGPYEQYF
V: TRBV3-1; J: TRBJ2-4; size: few; CDR3: CASSQTLVTIQYF
V: TRBV20-1; J: TRBJ2-3; size: once; CDR3: CSARPERVGTDTQYF